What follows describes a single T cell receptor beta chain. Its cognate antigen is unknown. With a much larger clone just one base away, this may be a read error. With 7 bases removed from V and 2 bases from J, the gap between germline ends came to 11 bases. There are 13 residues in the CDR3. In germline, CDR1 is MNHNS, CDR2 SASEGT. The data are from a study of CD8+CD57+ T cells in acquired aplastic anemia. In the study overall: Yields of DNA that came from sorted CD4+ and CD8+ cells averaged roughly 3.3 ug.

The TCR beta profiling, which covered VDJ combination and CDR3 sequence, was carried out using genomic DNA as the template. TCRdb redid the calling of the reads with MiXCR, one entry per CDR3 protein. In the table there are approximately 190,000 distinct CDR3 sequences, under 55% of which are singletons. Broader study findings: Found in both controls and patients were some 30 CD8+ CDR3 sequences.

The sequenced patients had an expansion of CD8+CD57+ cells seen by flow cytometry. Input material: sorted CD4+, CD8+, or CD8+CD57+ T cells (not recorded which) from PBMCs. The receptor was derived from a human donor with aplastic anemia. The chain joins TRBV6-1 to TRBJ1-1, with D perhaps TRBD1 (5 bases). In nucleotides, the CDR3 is TGTGCCAGCATGATAGGGGTAAACACTGAAGCTTTCTTT. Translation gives CASMIGVNTEAFF.